This T cell receptor (beta chain) originates from a study of regulatory T cells in long-lasting Graves disease. Details on this clonotype: The antigen is not known.

This CDR3 comprises 11 residues. In germline, CDR1 is SQVTM, CDR2 ANQGSEA. V lost 5 bases and J lost 4, with 8 bases in between. The TCR beta library used iRepertoire HTBI primers with Arm-PCR amplification of CDR3. TCRdb re-analysed the multiplex PCR reads in MiXCR, keeping a single row per CDR3 protein. The profile shows approximately 440,000 distinct CDR3 sequences, around 24% of them singletons. Whole-study results and caveats: Newly diagnosed Graves' patients exceeded persistent ones in TCR diversity.

Sample time point: persistent/refractory GD, antithyroid drugs over 5 years with positive TRAb. From PBMCs, RNA was extracted and then used to make the TCR library. The diagnosis of Graves' disease used American Thyroid Association guidelines. This specimen was peripheral blood mononuclear cells (PBMCs), taken when the disease was refractory, from a patient treated with antithyroid drugs. The sequence was obtained from a female donor with Graves disease. The rearrangement uses TRBV29-1 and TRBJ2-5; maybe TRBD2 (5 bases). The CDR3 nucleotides read TGCAGCGTTTGGGAGCTAGAGACCCAGTACTTC. The encoded protein is CSVWELETQYF.